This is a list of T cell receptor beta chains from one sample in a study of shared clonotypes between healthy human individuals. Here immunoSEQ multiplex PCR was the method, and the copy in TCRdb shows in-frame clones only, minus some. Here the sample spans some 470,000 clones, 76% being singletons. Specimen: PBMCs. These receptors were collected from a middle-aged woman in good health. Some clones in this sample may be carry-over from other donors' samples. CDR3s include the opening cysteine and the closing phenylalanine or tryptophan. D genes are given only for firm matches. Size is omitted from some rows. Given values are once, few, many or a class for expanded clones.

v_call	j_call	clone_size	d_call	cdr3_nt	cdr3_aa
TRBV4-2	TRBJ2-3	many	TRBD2	TGTGCCAGCAGTCGCCGGACTAGCGGGGAGAGCACAGATACGCAGTATTTT	CASSRRTSGESTDTQYF
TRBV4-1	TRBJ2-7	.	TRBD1	TGCGCCAGCAGCCCGGACAGGGGCCCCTACGAGCAGTACTTC	CASSPDRGPYEQYF
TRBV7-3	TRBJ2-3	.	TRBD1	TGTGCCAGCAGCTTGACAGGGGGAATGGATACGCAGTATTTT	CASSLTGGMDTQYF
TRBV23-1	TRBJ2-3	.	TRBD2	TGCGCCAGCATTCATTTCCGGCGGACTAGCGGGGTCACAGATACGCAGTATTTT	CASIHFRRTSGVTDTQYF
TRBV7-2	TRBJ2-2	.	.	TGTGCCAGCAGCTTAGCCAGGAGGGCCGCCGGGGAGCTGTTTTTT	CASSLARRAAGELFF
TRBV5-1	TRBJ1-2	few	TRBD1	TGCGCCAGCGGTCGGACCGGGACAGGGGAGGGCGGCTACACCTTC	CASGRTGTGEGGYTF
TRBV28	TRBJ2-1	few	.	TGTGCCAGCAGTTTTCCGGGGTACAATGAGCAGTTCTTC	CASSFPGYNEQFF
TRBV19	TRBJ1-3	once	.	TGTGCCAGTAGGCCCAACGGCAGGTCCTCTGGAAACACCATATATTTT	CASRPNGRSSGNTIYF
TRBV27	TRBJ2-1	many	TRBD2	TGTGCCAGCAAACCACTAGCGGGAGAGAGCAATGAGCAGTTCTTC	CASKPLAGESNEQFF
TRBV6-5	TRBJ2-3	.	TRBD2	TGTGCCAGCAGAACCCTAGCGGGTCGGGATACGCAGTATTTT	CASRTLAGRDTQYF
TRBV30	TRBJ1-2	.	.	TGTGCCTGGAGTGTGGGAGGTTATGGCTACACCTTC	CAWSVGGYGYTF
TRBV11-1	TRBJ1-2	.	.	TGTGCCAGCAGCCTACGAGCAAGGAGCTATGGCTACACCTTC	CASSLRARSYGYTF
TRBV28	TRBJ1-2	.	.	TGTGCCAGCACTCGACAGACTGGCGGCTACACCTTC	CASTRQTGGYTF
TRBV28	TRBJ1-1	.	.	TGTGCCAGCAGGGGATCTGCTGAAGCTTTCTTT	CASRGSAEAFF
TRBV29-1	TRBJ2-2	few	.	TGCAGCGCAGAGAGGGGGGAACTGAACACCGGGGAGCTGTTTTTT	CSAERGELNTGELFF
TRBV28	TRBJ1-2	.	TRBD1	TGTGCCAGCAGACCTCAGACAGGGCAAGGCTACACCTTC	CASRPQTGQGYTF
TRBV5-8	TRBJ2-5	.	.	TGTGCCAGCAGCTTGTTTAGGATAACCTCTACTGGGGGGACCCAGTACTTC	CASSLFRITSTGGTQYF